This T cell receptor beta chain originates from a study of blood T cell repertoires in COVID-19. Sequenced by immunoSEQ multiplex PCR; TCRdb stores in-frame clones only, minus some. The repertoire has roughly 78,000 clones, approximately 89% of them found once; the top ten carry approximately 1.9%. The V segment lost 3 bases and the J segment 7 bases; nucleotides outside the gene matches: 11. This CDR3 spans 17 amino acids. Germline V gene data show CDR1 as SGHDT and CDR2 as YYEEEE. This TCR was recovered from a woman aged 60-75 years with acute or convalescent COVID-19. The specimen was peripheral blood. This chain connects TRBV5-6 to TRBJ1-6; 9 bases are shared with TRBD1. The CDR3 loop is CASSWGTGTIGNSPLHF. CDR3 nucleotides: TGTGCCAGCAGCTGGGGGACAGGGACAATAGGAAATTCACCCCTCCACTTT.